This TCR beta chain appears in the sequencing data of a study of T cell responses to AZD1222 COVID-19 vaccine. The germline V and J ends were trimmed by 3 bases and 11 bases, with 20 bases remaining between them. The CDR3 runs 14 residues. Germline assignment: CDR1 DFQATT and CDR2 SNEGSKA (reference sequence). Generated by immunoSEQ multiplex PCR, the TCRdb table keeps only in-frame clones and is missing some. The sample includes under 90,000 clones, over 75% seen only once; the top ten take more than 9%. Study-wide points: Variant regions that are unmutated are reportedly the target of nearly half of spike-specific TCRs.

A word on this clone: The antigen is undetermined.

The V and J genes are TRBV20-1 and TRBJ1-5, with D perhaps matching TRBD1 (5 bases). The sequencing used peripheral blood, collected 28 days after the second AZD1222 dose. This clonotype originated in an adult who received the AZD1222 COVID-19 vaccine. The CDR3 region has the DNA TGCAGTGCTAGTCGGCGGGGGACCTTAGTATCCCAGCATTTT. Amino acids: CSASRRGTLVSQHF.